A single sample is the source of the 4 T cell receptor beta chains below, sequenced in a study of blood T cell repertoires in COVID-19. Clones were sequenced by immunoSEQ multiplex PCR, and TCRdb holds only the in-frame ones, with some missing. The sample yields 150,000 to 200,000 clones, 70% to 85% seen once. The sample was PBMCs or T cells enriched from blood (not recorded which). The source is a man aged 45-60 years who had recovered from COVID-19.

This rearrangement joins TRBV7-2 to TRBJ2-5, with D possibly TRBD1 on 5 matching bases. V was clipped by 0 bases and J by 0 bases, with 8 bases between them. The CDR3 sequence is 15 residues long. The germline gives CDR1 SGHTA, CDR2 FQGNSA. CDR3: CASSLAGVDQETQYF. In nucleotides, the CDR3 is TGTGCCAGCAGCTTAGCAGGGGTAGACCAAGAGACCCAGTACTTC.

The V and J genes are TRBV2 and TRBJ1-1, with 7 bases identical to TRBD1. Germline V gene data show CDR1 as SNHLY and CDR2 as FYNNEI. The J segment lost 4 bases and the V segment lost 1 base, leaving 9 bases of the junction unmatched. The CDR3 sequence is 16 residues long. The CDR3 sequence: CASSEGTGGFVTEAFF. The CDR3, as DNA: TGTGCCAGCAGTGAAGGGACAGGTGGATTTGTCACTGAAGCTTTCTTT. The whole variable domain, remainder taken from reference TRBV2 and TRBJ1-1, is EPEVTQTPSHQVTQMGQEVILRCVPISNHLYFYWYRQILGQKVEFLVSFYNNEISEKSEIFDDQFSVERPDGSNFTLKIRSTKLEDSAMYFCASSEGTGGFVTEAFFGQGTRLTVV.

J is TRBJ2-7 and V is TRBV2, with D tentatively TRBD1 (7 bases). V was pared by 2 bases and J by 2 bases, with 16 bases between. The CDR3 spans 16 residues. The germline V gene encodes CDR1 SNHLY and CDR2 FYNNEI. DNA of the CDR3: TGTGCCAGCAGTGAATCCCGGAGGGGGCCTCCCTACGAGCAGTACTTC. This translates into CASSESRRGPPYEQYF. Variable domain in full (rest from reference TRBV2 and TRBJ2-7): EPEVTQTPSHQVTQMGQEVILRCVPISNHLYFYWYRQILGQKVEFLVSFYNNEISEKSEIFDDQFSVERPDGSNFTLKIRSTKLEDSAMYFCASSESRRGPPYEQYFGPGTRLTVT.

The V gene is TRBV29-1, the J gene TRBJ2-1; 11 nucleotides agree with TRBD1. CDR3 length equals 13 residues. The germline CDR1 and CDR2 sequences are SQVTM and ANQGSEA. The J segment lost 8 bases and the V segment lost 5 bases, leaving 5 bases of the junction unmatched. The DNA of the CDR3 is TGCAGCGTTTCGGGACAGGGGGTGTATGAGCAGTTCTTC. It yields the protein CSVSGQGVYEQFF.